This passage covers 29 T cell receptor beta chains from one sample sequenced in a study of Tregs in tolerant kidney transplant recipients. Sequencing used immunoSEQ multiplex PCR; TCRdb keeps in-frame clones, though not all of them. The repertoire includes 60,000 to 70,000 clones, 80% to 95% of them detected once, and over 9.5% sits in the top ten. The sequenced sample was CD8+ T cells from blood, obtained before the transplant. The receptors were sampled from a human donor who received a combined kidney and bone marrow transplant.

CDR3 amino acids: CASSLVALARAPHTQYF. DNA for the CDR3: TGTGCCAGCAGCTTAGTGGCCCTAGCGAGAGCCCCCCATACGCAGTATTTT. The chain combines TRBV7-9 with TRBJ2-3, with D possibly being TRBD2 (6 bases). The CDR3 is made up of 17 amino acids. In germline, CDR1 is SEHNR, CDR2 FQNEAQ (reference sequence). V dropped 1 base and J dropped 7 bases, with 21 bases sitting between them.

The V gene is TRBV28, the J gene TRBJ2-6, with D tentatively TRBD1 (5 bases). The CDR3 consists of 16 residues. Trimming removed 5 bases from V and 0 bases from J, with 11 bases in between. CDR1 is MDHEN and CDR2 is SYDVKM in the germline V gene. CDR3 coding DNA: TGTGCCAGCAGTGGCCTAAGGGGCTCTGGGGCCAACGTCCTGACTTTC. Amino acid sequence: CASSGLRGSGANVLTF.

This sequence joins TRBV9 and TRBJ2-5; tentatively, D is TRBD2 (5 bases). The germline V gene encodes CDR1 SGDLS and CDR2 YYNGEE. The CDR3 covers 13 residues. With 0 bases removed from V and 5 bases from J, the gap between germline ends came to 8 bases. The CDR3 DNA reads TGTGCCAGCAGCGTAGGGAGGACGGAGACCCAGTACTTC. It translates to CASSVGRTETQYF.

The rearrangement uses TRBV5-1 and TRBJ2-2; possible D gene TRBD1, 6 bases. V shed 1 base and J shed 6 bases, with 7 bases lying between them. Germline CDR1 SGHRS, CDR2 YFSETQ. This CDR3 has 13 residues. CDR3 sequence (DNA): TGCGCCAGCAGCTTGCAGGGGCCCGGGGAGCTGTTTTTT. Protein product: CASSLQGPGELFF.

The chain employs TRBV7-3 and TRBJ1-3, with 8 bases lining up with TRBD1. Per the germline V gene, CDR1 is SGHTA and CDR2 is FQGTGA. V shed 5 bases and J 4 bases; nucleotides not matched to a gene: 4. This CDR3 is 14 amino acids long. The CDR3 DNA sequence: TGTGCCAGCAGCCCGACAGGGGTCGGAAACACCATATATTTT. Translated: CASSPTGVGNTIYF.

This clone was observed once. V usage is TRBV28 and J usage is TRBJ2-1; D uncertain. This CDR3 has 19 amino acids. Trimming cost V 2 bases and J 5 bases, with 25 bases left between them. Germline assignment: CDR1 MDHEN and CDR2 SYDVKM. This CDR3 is CASSLGVVNLDGLHNEQFF. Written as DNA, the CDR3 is TGTGCCAGCAGTTTAGGCGTCGTAAATCTCGACGGGTTGCACAATGAGCAGTTCTTC.

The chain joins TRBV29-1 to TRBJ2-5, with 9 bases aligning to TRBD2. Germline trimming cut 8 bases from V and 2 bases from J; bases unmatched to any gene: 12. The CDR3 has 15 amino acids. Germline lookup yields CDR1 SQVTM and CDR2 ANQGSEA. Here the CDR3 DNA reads TGCAGCCCCGTCTCGGGGCGGGGGGGACAAGAGACCCAGTACTTC. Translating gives CSPVSGRGGQETQYF.

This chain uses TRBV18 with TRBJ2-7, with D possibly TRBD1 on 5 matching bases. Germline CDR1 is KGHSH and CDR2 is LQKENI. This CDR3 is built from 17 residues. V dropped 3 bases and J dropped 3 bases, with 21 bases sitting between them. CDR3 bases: TGTGCCAGCTCACCCCCAAAAGGGGTCACCCCACACTACGAGCAGTACTTC. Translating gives CASSPPKGVTPHYEQYF.

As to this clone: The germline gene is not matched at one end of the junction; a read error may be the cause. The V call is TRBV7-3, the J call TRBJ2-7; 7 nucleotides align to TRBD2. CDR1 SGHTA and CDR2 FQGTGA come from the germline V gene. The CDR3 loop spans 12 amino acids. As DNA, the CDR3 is TGTGCCAGCAGCCCAACCCCAAGGGGACTATCTTTC. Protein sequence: CASSPTPRGLSF.

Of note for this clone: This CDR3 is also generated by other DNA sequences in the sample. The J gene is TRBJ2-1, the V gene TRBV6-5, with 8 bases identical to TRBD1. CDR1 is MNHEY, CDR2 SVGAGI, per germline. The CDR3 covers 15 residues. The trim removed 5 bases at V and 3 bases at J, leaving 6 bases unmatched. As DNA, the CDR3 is TGTGCCAGCAGTCCCGGACAGGGTGACTACAATGAGCAGTTCTTC. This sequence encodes CASSPGQGDYNEQFF.

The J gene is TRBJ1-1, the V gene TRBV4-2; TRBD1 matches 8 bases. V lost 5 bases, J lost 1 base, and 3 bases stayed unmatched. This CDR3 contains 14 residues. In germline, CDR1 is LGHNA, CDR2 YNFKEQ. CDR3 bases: TGTGCCAGCAGCACAGGGGGTGGGAACACTGAAGCTTTCTTT. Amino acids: CASSTGGGNTEAFF.

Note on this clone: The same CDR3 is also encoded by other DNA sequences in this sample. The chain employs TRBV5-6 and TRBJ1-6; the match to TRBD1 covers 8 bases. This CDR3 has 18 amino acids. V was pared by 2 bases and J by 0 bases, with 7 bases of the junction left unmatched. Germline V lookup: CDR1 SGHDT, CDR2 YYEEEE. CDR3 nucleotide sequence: TGTGCCAGCAGCTTCACAGGGGGAAGGGGCTCCTATAATTCACCCCTCCACTTT. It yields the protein CASSFTGGRGSYNSPLHF.

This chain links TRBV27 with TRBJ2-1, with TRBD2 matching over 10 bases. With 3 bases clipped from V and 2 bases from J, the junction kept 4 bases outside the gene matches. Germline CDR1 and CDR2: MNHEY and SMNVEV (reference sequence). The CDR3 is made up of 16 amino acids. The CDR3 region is CASSFLAGAPYNEQFF. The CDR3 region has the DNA TGTGCCAGCAGTTTCCTAGCGGGAGCCCCCTACAATGAGCAGTTCTTC.

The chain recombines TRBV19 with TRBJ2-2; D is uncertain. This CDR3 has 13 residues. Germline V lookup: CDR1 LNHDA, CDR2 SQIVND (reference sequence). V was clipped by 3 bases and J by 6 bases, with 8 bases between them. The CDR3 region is CASSMFTAGELFF. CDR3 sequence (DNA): TGTGCCAGTAGTATGTTTACGGCCGGGGAGCTGTTTTTT.

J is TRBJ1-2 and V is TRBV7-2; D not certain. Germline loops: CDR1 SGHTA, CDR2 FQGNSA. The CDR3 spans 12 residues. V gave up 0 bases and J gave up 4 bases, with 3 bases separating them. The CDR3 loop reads CASSLAVYGYTF. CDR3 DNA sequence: TGTGCCAGCAGCTTAGCCGTCTATGGCTACACCTTC.

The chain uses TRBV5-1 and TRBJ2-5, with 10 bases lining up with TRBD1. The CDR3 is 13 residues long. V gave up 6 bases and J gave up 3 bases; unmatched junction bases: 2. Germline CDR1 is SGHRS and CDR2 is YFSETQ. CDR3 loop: CASMGTGEETQYF. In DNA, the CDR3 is TGCGCCAGCATGGGGACAGGGGAAGAGACCCAGTACTTC.

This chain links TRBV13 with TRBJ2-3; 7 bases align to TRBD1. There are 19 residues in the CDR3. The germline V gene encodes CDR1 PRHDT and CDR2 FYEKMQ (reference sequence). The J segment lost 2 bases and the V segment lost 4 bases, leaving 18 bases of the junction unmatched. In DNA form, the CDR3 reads TGTGCCAGCAGCTCTTACTTAGACAACCCAGGGGGATCCACAGATACGCAGTATTTT. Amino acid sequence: CASSSYLDNPGGSTDTQYF. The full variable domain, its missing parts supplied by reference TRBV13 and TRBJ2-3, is AAGVIQSPRHLIKEKRETATLKCYPIPRHDTVYWYQQGPGQDPQFLISFYEKMQSDKGSIPDRFSAQQFSDYHSELNMSSLELGDSALYFCASSSYLDNPGGSTDTQYFGPGTRLTVL.

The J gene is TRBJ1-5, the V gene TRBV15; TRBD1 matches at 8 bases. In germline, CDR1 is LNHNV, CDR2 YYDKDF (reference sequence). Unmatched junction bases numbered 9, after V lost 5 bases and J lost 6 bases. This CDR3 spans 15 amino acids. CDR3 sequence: CATSPGTGFRQPQHF. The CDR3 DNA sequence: TGTGCCACCAGCCCCGGGACAGGCTTCCGTCAGCCCCAGCATTTT.

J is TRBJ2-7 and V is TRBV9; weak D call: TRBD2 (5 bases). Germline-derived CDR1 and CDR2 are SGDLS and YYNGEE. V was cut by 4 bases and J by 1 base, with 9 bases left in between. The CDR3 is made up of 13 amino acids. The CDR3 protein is CASSRGSSYEQYF. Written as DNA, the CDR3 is TGTGCCAGCAGCCGAGGGTCGTCCTACGAGCAGTACTTC.

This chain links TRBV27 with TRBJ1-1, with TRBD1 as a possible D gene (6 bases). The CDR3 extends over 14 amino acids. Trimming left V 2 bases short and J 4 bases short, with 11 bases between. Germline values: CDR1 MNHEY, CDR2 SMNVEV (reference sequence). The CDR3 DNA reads TGTGCCAGCAGTTTACAGACAGGACTCACTGAAGCTTTCTTT. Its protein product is CASSLQTGLTEAFF.

The CDR3 DNA sequence: TGTGCCAGCAGCTTTGTTCCAGGTCCCTCCTACGAGCAGTACTTC. It encodes CASSFVPGPSYEQYF. The V and J genes are TRBV5-4 and TRBJ2-7, with no clear D. The CDR3 spans 15 residues. From germline, CDR1 is SGHNT and CDR2 YYREEE (reference sequence). Trimming cost V 2 bases and J 0 bases, with 12 bases left between them.

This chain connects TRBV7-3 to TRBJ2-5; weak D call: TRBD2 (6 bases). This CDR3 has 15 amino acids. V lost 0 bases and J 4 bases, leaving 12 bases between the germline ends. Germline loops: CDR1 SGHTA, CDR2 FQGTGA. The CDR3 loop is CASSLTGGSGETQYF. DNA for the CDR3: TGTGCCAGCAGCTTAACCGGGGGATCGGGAGAGACCCAGTACTTC.

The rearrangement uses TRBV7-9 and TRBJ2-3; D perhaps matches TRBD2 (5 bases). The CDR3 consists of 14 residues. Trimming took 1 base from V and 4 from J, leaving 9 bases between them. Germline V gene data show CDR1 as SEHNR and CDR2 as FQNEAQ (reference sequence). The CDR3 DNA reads TGTGCCAGCAGCTTAGGAGGGATGCCAGATACGCAGTATTTT. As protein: CASSLGGMPDTQYF. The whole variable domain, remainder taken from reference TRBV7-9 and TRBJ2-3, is DTGVSQNPRHKITKRGQNVTFRCDPISEHNRLYWYRQTLGQGPEFLTYFQNEAQLEKSRLLSDRFSAERPKGSFSTLEIQRTEQGDSAMYLCASSLGGMPDTQYFGPGTRLTVL.

The CDR3 loop reads CASSSLPAKNIQYF. The CDR3 DNA is TGTGCCAGCAGTTCCCTTCCCGCCAAAAACATTCAGTACTTC. The chain has TRBV27 and TRBJ2-4; D gene ambiguous. The V gene's germline CDR1 is MNHEY and CDR2 SMNVEV (reference sequence). The germline V and J ends were trimmed by 4 bases and 1 base, with 8 bases remaining between them. This CDR3 is built from 14 residues.

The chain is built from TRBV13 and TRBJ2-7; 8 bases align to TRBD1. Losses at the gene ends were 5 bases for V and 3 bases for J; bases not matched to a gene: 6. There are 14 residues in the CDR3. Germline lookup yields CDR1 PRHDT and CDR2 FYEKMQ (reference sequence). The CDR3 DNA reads TGTGCCAGCAGCCGGACAGGGTTGGGCTACGAGCAGTACTTC. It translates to CASSRTGLGYEQYF.

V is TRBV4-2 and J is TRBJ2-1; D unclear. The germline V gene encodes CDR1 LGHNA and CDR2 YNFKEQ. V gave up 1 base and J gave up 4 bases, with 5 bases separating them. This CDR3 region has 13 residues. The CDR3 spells CASSQVSYNEQFF. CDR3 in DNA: TGTGCCAGCAGCCAAGTCAGTTACAATGAGCAGTTCTTC.

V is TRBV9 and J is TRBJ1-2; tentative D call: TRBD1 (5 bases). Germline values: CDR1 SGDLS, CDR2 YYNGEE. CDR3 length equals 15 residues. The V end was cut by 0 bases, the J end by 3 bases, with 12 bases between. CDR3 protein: CASSVEDNSYYGYTF. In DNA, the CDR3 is TGTGCCAGCAGCGTAGAGGACAATTCCTACTATGGCTACACCTTC.

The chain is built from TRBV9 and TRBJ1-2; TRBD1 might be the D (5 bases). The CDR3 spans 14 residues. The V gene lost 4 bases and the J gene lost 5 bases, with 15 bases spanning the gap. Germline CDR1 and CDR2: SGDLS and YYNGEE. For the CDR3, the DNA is TGTGCCAGCAGCTCCGTCGACAGACCATATGGCTACACCTTC. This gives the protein CASSSVDRPYGYTF.

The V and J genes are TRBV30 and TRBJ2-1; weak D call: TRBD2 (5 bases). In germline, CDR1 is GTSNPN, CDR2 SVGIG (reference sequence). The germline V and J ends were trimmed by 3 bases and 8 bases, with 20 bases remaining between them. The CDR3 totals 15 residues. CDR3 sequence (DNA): TGTGCCTGGAGAGAGCTAGCAGTACGGTACGATGAGCAGTTCTTC. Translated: CAWRELAVRYDEQFF.